The rows below give T cell receptor beta chains drawn from one sample of a study of T cell responses to AZD1222 COVID-19 vaccine. The repertoire was sequenced with immunoSEQ multiplex PCR; TCRdb's copy has only in-frame clones and lacks some. Among roughly 160,000 clones, roughly nine tenths were seen once, and the ten largest hold approximately 2%. The sample consisted of peripheral blood, taken on day 0 of AZD1222 vaccination. These receptors came from an adult in good health. Each CDR3 is given without its conserved first and last residue. D genes are given only for firm matches.

TRBV25-1 | . | 11 | ASSELYQETQY
TRBV5-4 | TRBD1 | 13 | ASSYNTRTGGEQY
TRBV13 | . | 14 | AILKNRGRSNYGYT
TRBV19 | . | 15 | ASSTGRTLNNNSPLH
TRBV5-1 | TRBD2 | 15 | ASSPTTGISGGRDMF
TRBV5-1 | . | 12 | ASSFAAGTGELF
TRBV4-3 | . | 14 | ASSLRAQGPYNEQF
TRBV28 | . | 14 | ASRQLGLGKHYEQY
TRBV10-3 | . | 10 | AISEANQPQH
TRBV6-4 | . | 13 | ASSLQGMGTGELF
TRBV3-1/TRBV3-2 | . | 12 | ASSQVPAGAEQY
TRBV7-2 | . | 12 | ASSLGVGNSPLH
TRBV27 | TRBD1 | 12 | ASSPDRPNSPLH
TRBV28 | . | 13 | ASSPQAGLGTEAF
TRBV4-3 | TRBD1 | 13 | ASSQGTGALDMLF
TRBV5-4 | . | 14 | ASSLGSPGNTGELF
TRBV30 | . | 12 | AYHREGFSTEAF
TRBV27 | . | 12 | ASSLGGAGTEAF
TRBV9 | TRBD1 | 13 | ASSERDSSGNTIY
TRBV7-2 | . | 15 | ASSLRDATPPGETQY
TRBV7-2 | . | 12 | ASSYTISTDTQY
TRBV15 | . | 11 | ATSRDTNTEAF
TRBV5-1 | TRBD1 | 14 | ASSLGSGTGNEKLF
TRBV7-9 | . | 13 | ASSLDEGVVTEAF
TRBV27 | . | 12 | ASRVEGLNTEAF
TRBV30 | . | 11 | AWSNDVNTEAF
TRBV6-1 | TRBD1 | 14 | ASSVTQGAGDQPQH
TRBV7-6 | TRBD2 | 17 | ASSPFRPGLAGGTDTQY
TRBV2 | . | 10 | ASREDRQLVF
TRBV30 | . | 15 | AWSGDSVSRGPDTQY
TRBV3-1/TRBV3-2 | . | 11 | ASSQERSLEAF
TRBV20-1 | TRBD1 | 13 | SASTNRGTNEKLF
TRBV10-3 | . | 10 | AISETGGGYT